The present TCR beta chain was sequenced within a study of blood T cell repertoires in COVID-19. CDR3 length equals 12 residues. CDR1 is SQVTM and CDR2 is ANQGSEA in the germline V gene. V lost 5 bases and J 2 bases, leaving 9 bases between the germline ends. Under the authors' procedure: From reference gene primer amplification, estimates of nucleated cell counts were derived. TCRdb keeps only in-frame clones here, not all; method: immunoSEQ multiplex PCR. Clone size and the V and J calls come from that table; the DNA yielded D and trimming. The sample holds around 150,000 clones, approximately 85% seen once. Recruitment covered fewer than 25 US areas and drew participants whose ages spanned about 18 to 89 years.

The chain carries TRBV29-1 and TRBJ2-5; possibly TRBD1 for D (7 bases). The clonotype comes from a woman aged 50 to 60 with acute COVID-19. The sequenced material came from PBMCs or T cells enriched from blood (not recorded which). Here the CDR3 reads CSVQGGQETQYF. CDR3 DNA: TGCAGCGTTCAGGGGGGTCAAGAGACCCAGTACTTC.